These 18 T cell receptor beta chains came from one sample sequenced in a study of cytomegalovirus exposure and HLA in healthy donors. Amplification used 60 Vbeta primers and 13 Jbeta primers. Profiling relied on immunoSEQ multiplex PCR, and the TCRdb table lists in-frame clones only, not all of them. The specimen's table records some 84,000 clones. The material sequenced was PBMCs. The receptors here all came from a man between 45 and 60 years old in good health and CMV-seronegative.

The chain recombines TRBV19 with TRBJ1-5, with a weak D call TRBD1 (5 bases). Per the germline V gene, CDR1 is LNHDA and CDR2 is SQIVND (reference sequence). The V end was cut by 3 bases, the J end by 3 bases, with 15 bases between. The CDR3 length is 16 residues. This chain's CDR3 is CASSIWGGENNQPQHF. The CDR3 nucleotides read TGTGCCAGTAGTATTTGGGGGGGTGAAAACAATCAGCCCCAGCATTTT.

This chain joins TRBV18 and TRBJ2-5, with TRBD1 as a possible D gene (6 bases). This CDR3 is 14 amino acids long. Germline values: CDR1 KGHSH, CDR2 LQKENI. Trimming stripped 3 bases from V and 4 bases from J, with 12 bases between. CDR3 DNA sequence: TGTGCCAGCTCACCTGCAGGGGCTGGAGAGACCCAGTACTTC. Residues: CASSPAGAGETQYF.

This sequence joins TRBV4-1 and TRBJ1-4; D not resolved. This CDR3 comprises 15 residues. CDR1 and CDR2 from the germline V gene are MGHRA and YSYEKL. The V end lost 1 base, the J end lost 4 bases, and 10 bases lay between the germline ends. CDR3 residues: CASSQVVRFNEKLFF. DNA for the CDR3: TGCGCCAGCAGCCAAGTTGTTCGGTTTAATGAAAAACTGTTTTTT.

The chain is built from TRBV7-2 and TRBJ1-1; D gene ambiguous. Trimming shortened V by 5 bases and J by 1 base, and 14 bases separated the two germline ends. This CDR3 has 15 residues. Per the germline V gene, CDR1 is SGHTA and CDR2 is FQGNSA. This chain's CDR3 is CASSSPRRGNTEAFF. CDR3 DNA sequence: TGTGCCAGCAGCAGTCCCCGCCGGGGGAACACTGAAGCTTTCTTT.

This rearrangement joins TRBV2 to TRBJ2-4, with D hard to call. CDR1 and CDR2 from the germline V gene are SNHLY and FYNNEI. The CDR3 totals 13 residues. Trimming took off 2 bases at V and 6 bases at J, with 8 bases between the two ends. This CDR3 reads CASSETRINIQYF. Here the CDR3 DNA reads TGTGCCAGCAGTGAAACGAGAATAAACATTCAGTACTTC.

The chain carries TRBV7-9 and TRBJ1-6, with D perhaps TRBD1 (5 bases). Germline values: CDR1 SEHNR, CDR2 FQNEAQ (reference sequence). Trimming left V 1 base short and J 4 bases short, with 11 bases between. The CDR3 runs 16 residues. CDR3 sequence (DNA): TGTGCCAGCAGCTTAGTTGGGGGGGGGTATAATTCACCCCTCCACTTT. Translation: CASSLVGGGYNSPLHF. The full variable domain, its missing parts supplied by reference TRBV7-9 and TRBJ1-6, is DTGVSQNPRHKITKRGQNVTFRCDPISEHNRLYWYRQTLGQGPEFLTYFQNEAQLEKSRLLSDRFSAERPKGSFSTLEIQRTEQGDSAMYLCASSLVGGGYNSPLHFGNGTRLTVT.

This rearrangement joins TRBV6-5 to TRBJ2-7; weak D call: TRBD2 (5 bases). This CDR3 is built from 13 residues. Per germline, CDR1 MNHEY and CDR2 SVGAGI. Trimming cost V 3 bases and J 5 bases, with 11 bases left between them. In DNA form, the CDR3 reads TGTGCCAGCAGTTATTATGGACTCGACGAGCAGTACTTC. Its protein is CASSYYGLDEQYF.

The chain has TRBV19 and TRBJ2-1, with D perhaps matching TRBD2 (6 bases). Germline values: CDR1 LNHDA, CDR2 SQIVND (reference sequence). The CDR3 has 13 residues. V dropped 7 bases and J dropped 4 bases, with 11 bases sitting between them. The CDR3 nucleotides read TGTGCCAGTACAGCGGGTGGTTACAATGAGCAGTTCTTC. Translating gives CASTAGGYNEQFF.

The chain recombines TRBV7-9 with TRBJ2-5; TRBD1 aligns across 9 bases. The DNA end favors TRBJ2-7, so the J call may be wrong. Germline V lookup: CDR1 SEHNR, CDR2 FQNEAQ (reference sequence). This CDR3 comprises 14 residues. The CDR3 protein is CASRLRQGAYEQYF. In DNA, the CDR3 is TGTGCCAGCAGACTAAGACAGGGGGCCTACGAGCAGTACTTC.

This chain links TRBV7-2 with TRBJ2-2, with D possibly matching TRBD1 (6 bases). V lost 2 bases, J lost 3 bases, and 10 bases lay in between. This CDR3 comprises 15 residues. Looked up from germline, CDR1 is SGHTA and CDR2 is FQGNSA. The DNA of the CDR3 is TGTGCCAGCAGCTTATACAGGGAAGACACCGGGGAGCTGTTTTTT. This gives the protein CASSLYREDTGELFF.

The V gene is TRBV4-2, the J gene TRBJ2-3, with 9 bases identical to TRBD2. V was clipped by 1 base and J by 3 bases; unmatched bases: 8. The CDR3 covers 17 residues. Germline CDR1 LGHNA, CDR2 YNFKEQ. DNA for the CDR3: TGTGCCAGCAGCCAAGGGTATAGCGGGGGTGATACAGATACGCAGTATTTT. It codes for CASSQGYSGGDTDTQYF.

This chain uses TRBV9 with TRBJ1-4; no clear D. From germline, CDR1 is SGDLS and CDR2 YYNGEE. The V end lost 4 bases, the J end lost 2 bases, and 12 bases lay between the germline ends. The CDR3 has 15 residues. The CDR3 nucleotides read TGTGCCAGCAGCTTGGGAAGAGGGACTAATGAAAAACTGTTTTTT. It yields the protein CASSLGRGTNEKLFF.

The rearrangement joins TRBV6-1 to TRBJ2-5, with TRBD2 matching over 9 bases. The V segment lost 4 bases and the J segment 0 bases; nucleotides outside the gene matches: 3. CDR1 is MNHNS, CDR2 SASEGT, per germline. The CDR3 covers 15 residues. In nucleotides, the CDR3 is TGTGCCAGCAGTGCGGGACTAGCCTACCAAGAGACCCAGTACTTC. This encodes CASSAGLAYQETQYF.

This chain joins TRBV7-8 and TRBJ2-5, with 9 positions matching TRBD1. The CDR3 consists of 14 residues. Germline CDR1 and CDR2: SGHVS and FQNEAQ. Trimming removed 5 bases from V and 5 bases from J; junction bases left unmatched: 6. DNA for the CDR3: TGTGCCAGCAGCCCGGGACAGGGATATGAGACCCAGTACTTC. The encoded protein is CASSPGQGYETQYF. Complete variable domain (other parts from reference TRBV7-8 and TRBJ2-5): GAGVSQSPRYKVAKRGQDVALRCDPISGHVSLFWYQQALGQGPEFLTYFQNEAQLDKSGLPSDRFFAERPEGSVSTLKIQRTQQEDSAVYLCASSPGQGYETQYFGPGTRLLVL.

The chain uses TRBV5-8 and TRBJ1-4; D not resolved. The germline V and J ends were trimmed by 0 bases and 4 bases, with 7 bases remaining between them. The CDR3 loop spans 14 amino acids. Germline CDR1 reads SGHTS; CDR2 reads YDEGEE. The CDR3 DNA reads TGTGCCAGCAGCTTGGCGAGTAATAATGAAAAACTGTTTTTT. Translated: CASSLASNNEKLFF. Full variable domain (missing parts from reference TRBV5-8 and TRBJ1-4): EAGVTQSPTHLIKTRGQQATLRCSPISGHTSVYWYQQALGLGLQFLLWYDEGEERNRGNFPPRFSGRQFPNYSSELNVNALELEDSALYLCASSLASNNEKLFFGSGTQLSVL.

This sequence joins TRBV30 and TRBJ2-7; perhaps TRBD2 as D (6 bases). Germline V lookup: CDR1 GTSNPN, CDR2 SVGIG (reference sequence). This CDR3 contains 12 residues. V was cut by 7 bases and J by 4 bases, with 14 bases left in between. This chain's CDR3 is CAFRRGSYEQYF. DNA for the CDR3: TGTGCCTTCCGGAGGGGATCATACGAGCAGTACTTC.

The chain is built from TRBV7-9 and TRBJ2-6; D might be TRBD2 (5 bases). Germline V gives CDR1 SEHNR, CDR2 FQNEAQ (reference sequence). Trimming took 5 bases from V and 1 from J, leaving 9 bases between them. The CDR3 length is 15 residues. The CDR3 is CASSRDYSGANVLTF. The CDR3 DNA reads TGTGCCAGCAGCCGCGACTATTCTGGGGCCAACGTCCTGACTTTC.

Turning to this clone: The sample contains more than one DNA sequence encoding this CDR3. The J gene is TRBJ1-5, the V gene TRBV7-9; 7 nucleotides line up with TRBD1. The germline gives CDR1 SEHNR, CDR2 FQNEAQ (reference sequence). The J segment lost 2 bases and the V segment lost 4 bases, leaving 2 bases of the junction unmatched. The CDR3 covers 14 residues. DNA for the CDR3: TGTGCCAGCAGCTCCGGACAGGGCAATCAGCCCCAGCATTTT. The encoded protein is CASSSGQGNQPQHF.